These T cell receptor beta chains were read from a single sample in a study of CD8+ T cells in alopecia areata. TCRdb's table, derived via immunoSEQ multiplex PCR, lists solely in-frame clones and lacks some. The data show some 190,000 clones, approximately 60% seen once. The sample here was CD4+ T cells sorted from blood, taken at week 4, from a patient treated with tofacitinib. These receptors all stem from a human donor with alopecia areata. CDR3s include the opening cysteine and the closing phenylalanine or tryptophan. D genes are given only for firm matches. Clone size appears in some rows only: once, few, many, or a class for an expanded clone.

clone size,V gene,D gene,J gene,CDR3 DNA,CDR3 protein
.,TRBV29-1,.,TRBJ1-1,TGCAGCGCCAGGGTGAACACTGAAGCTTTCTTT,CSARVNTEAFF
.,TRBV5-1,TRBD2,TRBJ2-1,TGCGCCAGCAGCTTGGGTGGTAGCGGGAGGGTGGGCACCTACAATGAGCAGTTCTTC,CASSLGGSGRVGTYNEQFF
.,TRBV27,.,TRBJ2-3,TGTGCCAGCACTTTGGGAGATACGCAGTATTTT,CASTLGDTQYF
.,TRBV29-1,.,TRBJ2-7,TGCAGCGTTGAGGGGTTGGGGGGCGGCGAGCAGTACTTC,CSVEGLGGGEQYF
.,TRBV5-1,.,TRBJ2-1,TGCGCCAGCAGCTACGCCGGGACCGACTCCTACAATGAGCAGTTCTTC,CASSYAGTDSYNEQFF
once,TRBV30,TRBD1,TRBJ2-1,TGTGCCTGGAGGGGGACAGCCGTCCTATTCAATGAGCAGTTCTTC,CAWRGTAVLFNEQFF
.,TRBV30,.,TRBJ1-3,TGTGCCTGGAGTAACGGTGGAGGAAACACCATATATTTT,CAWSNGGGNTIYF
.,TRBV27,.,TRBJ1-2,TGTGCCAGCAGCGGGGGCGCTCCCTATGGCTACACCTTC,CASSGGAPYGYTF
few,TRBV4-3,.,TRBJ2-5,TGCGCCAGCAGCCAGACCTCTAGAGGGGAGACCCAGTACTTC,CASSQTSRGETQYF
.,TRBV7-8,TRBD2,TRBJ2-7,TGTGCCAGTGCCCTGGGGGGGAATAGCGAGCAGTACTTC,CASALGGNSEQYF
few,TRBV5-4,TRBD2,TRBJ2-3,TGTGCCAGCAGCTTGCCTAGCGGGATAACAGATACGCAGTATTTT,CASSLPSGITDTQYF
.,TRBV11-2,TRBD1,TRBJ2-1,TGTGCCAGCAGCTCCAACAGGGGTGAGCAGTTCTTC,CASSSNRGEQFF
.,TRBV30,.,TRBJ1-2,TGTGCCTGGAGTGTCGGGGGCGGCTACACCTTC,CAWSVGGGYTF
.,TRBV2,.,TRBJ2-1,TGTGCCAGCAGTGGACAGTGGGATGAGCAGTTCTTC,CASSGQWDEQFF
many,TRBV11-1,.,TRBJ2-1,TGTGCCAGCAGCTTAATTTCGGGAGTCAGGAATGAGCAGTTCTTC,CASSLISGVRNEQFF
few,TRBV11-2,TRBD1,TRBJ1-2,TGTGCCAGCAGCCTCGGGACAGTGGGCGAGGGTGGCTACACCTTC,CASSLGTVGEGGYTF
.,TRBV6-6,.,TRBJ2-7,TGTGCCAGCAGTCTACAGGGATACGAGCAGTACTTC,CASSLQGYEQYF
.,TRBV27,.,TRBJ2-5,TGTGCCAGCAGCCGAACACGGCAGTATAACCAAGAGACCCAGTACTTC,CASSRTRQYNQETQYF
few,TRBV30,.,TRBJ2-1,TGTGCCTGGAGTCTGATAGGCAATGAGCAGTTCTTC,CAWSLIGNEQFF
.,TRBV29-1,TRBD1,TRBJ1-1,TGCAGCGTCAAGACAGGGTTGAACACTGAAGCTTTCTTT,CSVKTGLNTEAFF
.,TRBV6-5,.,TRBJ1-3,TGTGCCAGCAGAGGGACTCCAGAGCGAAACACCATATATTTT,CASRGTPERNTIYF
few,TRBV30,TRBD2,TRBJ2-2,TGTGCCTGGAGTGTTCGGACTAGCGGGAGGGCGAGAACCGGGGAGCTGTTTTTT,CAWSVRTSGRARTGELFF
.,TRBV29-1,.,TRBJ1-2,TGCAGCGTGGATAGGACGTCTGGCTACACCTTC,CSVDRTSGYTF
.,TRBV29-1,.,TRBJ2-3,TGCAGCGTTGAGTTAGCGAGCACAGATACGCAGTATTTT,CSVELASTDTQYF
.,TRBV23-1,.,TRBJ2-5,TGCGCCAGCAGTCAATTGGTCAAGAGCCTGTGGGAGACCCAGTACTTC,CASSQLVKSLWETQYF
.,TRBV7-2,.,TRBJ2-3,TGTGCCAGCAGCTTATTGGCAGATACGCAGTATTTT,CASSLLADTQYF
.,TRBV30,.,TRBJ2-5,TGTGCCTGGAGTGGCAGGGTCGGAGAGACCCAGTACTTC,CAWSGRVGETQYF
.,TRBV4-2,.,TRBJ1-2,TGTGCCAGCAGCCAAGGACAGAGTGGTCGCAGCGGCGGCTACACCTTC,CASSQGQSGRSGGYTF
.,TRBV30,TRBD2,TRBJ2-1,TGTGCCTGGAGCGTAAGGGCTAGCGGGAACAATGAGCAGTTCTTC,CAWSVRASGNNEQFF
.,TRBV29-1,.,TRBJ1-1,TGCAGCGCACGTAAAGGGGGGGGAGTGAACACTGAAGCTTTCTTT,CSARKGGGVNTEAFF
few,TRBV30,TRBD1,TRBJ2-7,TGTGCCTGGGACAGGGGGAGGACCTACGAGCAGTACTTC,CAWDRGRTYEQYF
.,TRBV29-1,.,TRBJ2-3,TGCAGCGTTGACGCAGGAGTGGATACGCAGTATTTT,CSVDAGVDTQYF
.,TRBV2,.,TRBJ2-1,TGTGCCAGCAGGGGGGGACCCGCGGTCAATGAGCAGTTCTTC,CASRGGPAVNEQFF
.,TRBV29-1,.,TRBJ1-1,TGCAGCGTACTCCGGGACACACGGTCTGAAGCTTTCTTT,CSVLRDTRSEAFF
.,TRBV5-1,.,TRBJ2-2,TGCGCCAGCAGCCCGGAACAGAACACCGGGGAGCTGTTTTTT,CASSPEQNTGELFF
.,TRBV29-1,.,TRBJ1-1,TGCAGCGCTTTGTTGGCCAGGGCATTAGAAGCTTTCTTT,CSALLARALEAFF
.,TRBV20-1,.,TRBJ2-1,TGCAGCGCTCAATACAATGAGCAGTTCTTC,CSAQYNEQFF
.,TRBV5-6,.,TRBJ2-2,TGTGCCAGCAGCTTAGACCCGAACACCGGGGAGCTGTTTTTT,CASSLDPNTGELFF
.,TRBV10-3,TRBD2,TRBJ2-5,TGTGCCATCAGATCATCTAGCGGGAACCAAGAGACCCAGTACTTC,CAIRSSSGNQETQYF
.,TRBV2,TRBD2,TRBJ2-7,TGTGCCAGCAGTGAGGTAGCGGGACGGCAACACGAGCAGTACTTC,CASSEVAGRQHEQYF
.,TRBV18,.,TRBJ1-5,TGTGCCAGCTCACCATTGGCGGGCAAACAGCCCCAGCATTTT,CASSPLAGKQPQHF
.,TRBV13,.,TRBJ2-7,TGTGCCAGCAAGCGGCGGGAATCCTACGAGCAGTACTTC,CASKRRESYEQYF
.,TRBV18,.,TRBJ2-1,TGTGCCAGCTCAGGAGCCGGCGAGCAGTTCTTC,CASSGAGEQFF
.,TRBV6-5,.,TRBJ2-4,TGTGCCAGCAGGAGGAGCAGCCAAGCCAAAAACATTCAGTACTTC,CASRRSSQAKNIQYF
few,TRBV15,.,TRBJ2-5,TGTGCCACCAGCAGTATGTGGGGAGAGACCCAGTACTTC,CATSSMWGETQYF